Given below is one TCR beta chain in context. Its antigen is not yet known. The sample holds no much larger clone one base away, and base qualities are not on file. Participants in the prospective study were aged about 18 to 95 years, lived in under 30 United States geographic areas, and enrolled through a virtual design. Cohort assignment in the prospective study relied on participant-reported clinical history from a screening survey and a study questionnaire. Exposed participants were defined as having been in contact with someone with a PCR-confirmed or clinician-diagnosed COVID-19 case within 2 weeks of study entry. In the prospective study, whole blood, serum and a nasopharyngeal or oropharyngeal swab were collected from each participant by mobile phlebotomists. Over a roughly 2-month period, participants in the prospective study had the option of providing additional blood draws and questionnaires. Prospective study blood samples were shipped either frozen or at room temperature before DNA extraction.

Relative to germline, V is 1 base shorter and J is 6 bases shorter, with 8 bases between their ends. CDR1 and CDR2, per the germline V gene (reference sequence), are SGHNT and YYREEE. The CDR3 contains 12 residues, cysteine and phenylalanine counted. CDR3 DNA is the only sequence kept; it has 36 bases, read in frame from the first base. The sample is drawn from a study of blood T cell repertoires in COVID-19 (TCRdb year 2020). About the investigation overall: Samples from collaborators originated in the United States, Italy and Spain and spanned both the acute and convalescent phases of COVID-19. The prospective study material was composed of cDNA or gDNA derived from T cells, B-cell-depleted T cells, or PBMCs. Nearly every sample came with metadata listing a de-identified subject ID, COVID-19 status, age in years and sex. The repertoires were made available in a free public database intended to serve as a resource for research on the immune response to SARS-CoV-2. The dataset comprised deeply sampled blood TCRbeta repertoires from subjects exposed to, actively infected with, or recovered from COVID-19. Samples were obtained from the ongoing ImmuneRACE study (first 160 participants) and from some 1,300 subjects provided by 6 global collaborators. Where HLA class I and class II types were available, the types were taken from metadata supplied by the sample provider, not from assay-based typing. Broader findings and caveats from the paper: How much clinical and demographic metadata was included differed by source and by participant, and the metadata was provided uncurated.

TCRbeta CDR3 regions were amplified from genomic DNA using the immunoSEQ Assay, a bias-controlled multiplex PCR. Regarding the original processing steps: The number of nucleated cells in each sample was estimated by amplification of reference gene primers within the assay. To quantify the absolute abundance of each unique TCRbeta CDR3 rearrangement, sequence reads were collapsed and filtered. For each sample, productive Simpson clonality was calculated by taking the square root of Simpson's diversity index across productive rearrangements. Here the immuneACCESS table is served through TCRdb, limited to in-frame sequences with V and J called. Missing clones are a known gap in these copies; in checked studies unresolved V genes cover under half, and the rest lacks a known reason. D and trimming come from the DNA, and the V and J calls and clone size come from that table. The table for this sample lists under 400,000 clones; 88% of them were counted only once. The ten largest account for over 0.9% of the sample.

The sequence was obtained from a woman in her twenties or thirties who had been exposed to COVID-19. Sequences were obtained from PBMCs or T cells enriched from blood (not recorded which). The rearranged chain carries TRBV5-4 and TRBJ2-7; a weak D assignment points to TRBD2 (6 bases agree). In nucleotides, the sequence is TGTGCCAGCAGCTTGACTAGCAGCGAGCAGTACTTC. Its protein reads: CASSLTSSEQYF.